This T cell receptor beta chain is from a study of identical twins. Study-level results: Excess low generation probability was seen in twin-shared out-of-frame alpha sequences. Twins shared beta out-of-frame sequences in excess, but this excess was weaker.

There are 16 residues in the CDR3. Germline V gene sequence: CDR1 SEHNR, CDR2 FQNEAQ (reference sequence). Deletions cut 5 bases from V and 0 bases from J, with 16 bases between. Unique molecular identifiers were present on the cDNA, which also gained a universal primer site by template switching. TCRdb processed the 5' RACE reads anew with MiXCR; each CDR3 protein has one entry. In the table there are some 330,000 distinct CDR3 sequences, approximately 8.8% of which are singletons. Only a few counts were recorded for this clonotype. What it recognizes is unknown. This chain links TRBV7-9 with TRBJ1-1; a possible D gene is TRBD1 (6 bases). The sequence was obtained from a woman in her fifties or sixties in good health. Specimen: naive T cells sorted from blood. The CDR3 loop reads CASSLLDRPMNTEAFF. The CDR3 DNA is TGTGCCAGCAGCCTACTAGACAGGCCCATGAACACTGAAGCTTTCTTT.